These 16 T cell receptor beta chains originate from one sample sequenced in a study of identical twins. Each CDR3 protein gets one entry after TCRdb re-called the 5' RACE reads with MiXCR. The data show 600,000 to 850,000 distinct CDR3 sequences, roughly 20% seen once. This same sample was also taken into another study, of T cells expressing NK-cell markers.

Sequencing was performed on PBMCs. The receptors originated from a woman aged 18-30 years in good health.

This clonotype has just a few counts. V is TRBV20-1 and J is TRBJ2-1, with TRBD2 identical over 11 bases. This CDR3 spans 15 amino acids. CDR1 and CDR2 from the germline V gene are DFQATT and SNEGSKA (reference sequence). J lost 2 bases, V lost 6 bases, and 6 bases had no gene match. This chain's CDR3 is CSAGGTSGTYNEQFF. For the CDR3, the DNA is TGCAGTGCGGGAGGGACTAGCGGCACCTACAATGAGCAGTTCTTC.

This chain uses TRBV10-3 with TRBJ1-4; TRBD1 is a possible D gene (5 bases). This CDR3 is 15 amino acids long. V was trimmed by 6 bases and J by 0 bases, leaving 11 bases between them. Germline assignment: CDR1 ENHRY and CDR2 SYGVKD. The CDR3 sequence is CAISREASTNEKLFF. Written as DNA, the CDR3 is TGTGCCATCAGCAGGGAGGCATCAACTAATGAAAAACTGTTTTTT.

There are a few counts of this clonotype. The chain links TRBV6-5 to TRBJ2-1, with a weak D call TRBD2 (6 bases). The CDR3 has 16 residues. CDR1 and CDR2 from the germline V gene are MNHEY and SVGAGI. Trimming left V 2 bases short and J 7 bases short, with 18 bases between. The CDR3 region has the DNA TGTGCCAGCAGTTACGGATACGTAGCGGCGGGTAATGAGCAGTTCTTC. Its protein product is CASSYGYVAAGNEQFF.

The rearrangement joins TRBV20-1 to TRBJ1-6; TRBD1 might be the D (6 bases). The CDR3 length is 16 residues. V gave up 0 bases and J gave up 5 bases, with 14 bases separating them. Germline V gene data show CDR1 as DFQATT and CDR2 as SNEGSKA (reference sequence). The CDR3 DNA reads as TGCAGTGCTAGAGATAGTGGACAGACGGATAATTCACCCCTCCACTTT. As protein: CSARDSGQTDNSPLHF.

This clonotype occurred many times. This CDR3 reads CASSWTGDQPQHF. The CDR3 nucleotides read TGTGCCAGCAGTTGGACAGGGGATCAGCCCCAGCATTTT. The V call is TRBV12-3 or TRBV12-4, the J call TRBJ1-5; 9 positions match TRBD1. The CDR3 has 13 residues. The V and J ends lost 4 bases and 5 bases, in that order; junction bases with no gene match: 0.

The rearrangement joins TRBV10-3 to TRBJ2-3; possibly TRBD2 for D (5 bases). V shed 4 bases and J shed 9 bases, with 11 bases lying between them. Germline CDR1 ENHRY, CDR2 SYGVKD. The CDR3 is made up of 12 amino acids. The CDR3 here is CAISGTSTTQYF. CDR3 nucleotides: TGTGCCATCAGTGGGACTTCCACCACGCAGTATTTT.

The gene calls are TRBV4-3 and TRBJ2-1, with D hard to call. CDR1 and CDR2 (germline): LGHNA, YSLEER. The CDR3 totals 11 residues. V lost 3 bases and J lost 11, with 8 bases in between. The CDR3 reads CASSHLGKQFF. The CDR3 DNA reads TGCGCCAGCAGCCATCTAGGAAAGCAGTTCTTC.

In this sample, this clonotype turned up a few times. The V gene is TRBV5-6, the J gene TRBJ1-3, with D hard to call. This CDR3 region has 16 residues. V was cut by 3 bases and J by 0 bases, with 13 bases left in between. Germline CDR1 SGHDT, CDR2 YYEEEE. The CDR3 here is CASSWRRAFSGNTIYF. Here the CDR3 DNA reads TGTGCCAGCAGCTGGAGACGCGCCTTCTCTGGAAACACCATATATTTT.

This sequence joins TRBV5-1 and TRBJ2-1, with D possibly being TRBD1 or TRBD2 (6 bases each). The V gene lost 5 bases and the J gene lost 7 bases, with 13 bases spanning the gap. The germline V gene encodes CDR1 SGHRS and CDR2 YFSETQ. This CDR3 is built from 13 residues. CDR3 residues: CASREGVTNEQFF. DNA for the CDR3: TGCGCCAGCAGGGAGGGGGTTACGAATGAGCAGTTCTTC.

This clonotype was detected a few times. This chain uses TRBV5-1 with TRBJ2-3, with TRBD2 matching over 8 bases. This CDR3 contains 14 residues. CDR1 and CDR2 (germline): SGHRS, YFSETQ. V lost 2 bases and J lost 5; bases outside the gene matches: 4. CDR3: CASSFLAGGDTQYF. The CDR3 nucleotides are TGCGCCAGCAGCTTTCTAGCGGGTGGAGATACGCAGTATTTT. The full variable domain, its missing parts supplied by reference TRBV5-1 and TRBJ2-3, is KAGVTQTPRYLIKTRGQQVTLSCSPISGHRSVSWYQQTPGQGLQFLFEYFSETQRNKGNFPGRFSGRQFSNSRSEMNVSTLELGDSALYLCASSFLAGGDTQYFGPGTRLTVL.

V is TRBV20-1 and J is TRBJ2-3; D possibly corresponds to TRBD1 (5 bases). V dropped 4 bases and J dropped 4 bases, with 15 bases sitting between them. The germline gives CDR1 DFQATT, CDR2 SNEGSKA (reference sequence). The CDR3 runs 14 residues. CDR3 bases: TGCAGTGCTAAGACCCGGAAAGGGGCAGATACGCAGTATTTT. It encodes CSAKTRKGADTQYF.

This clonotype has more than one count but fewer than ten. V and J are TRBV20-1 and TRBJ2-5; 9 bases map to TRBD2. Looked up from germline, CDR1 is DFQATT and CDR2 is SNEGSKA (reference sequence). This CDR3 is built from 15 residues. V shed 6 bases and J 6 bases; nucleotides not matched to a gene: 14. The DNA of the CDR3 is TGCAGTGCCAAGAGGGAGGCGGGAGGGGGAAAGACCCAGTACTTC. It codes for CSAKREAGGGKTQYF.

This clonotype was counted a few times. The J gene is TRBJ2-3, the V gene TRBV24-1; D perhaps matches TRBD1 (5 bases). The CDR3 is made up of 13 amino acids. V gave up 5 bases and J gave up 5 bases, with 10 bases separating them. The germline V gene encodes CDR1 KGHDR and CDR2 SFDVKD. The CDR3 protein is CATSGQGGDTQYF. In DNA form, the CDR3 reads TGTGCCACCAGTGGCCAGGGTGGAGATACGCAGTATTTT.

This clonotype has just a few counts. The chain has TRBV20-1 and TRBJ2-1; D is uncertain. Trimming took off 6 bases at V and 5 bases at J, with 11 bases between the two ends. The CDR3 contains 12 residues. Per germline, CDR1 DFQATT and CDR2 SNEGSKA (reference sequence). The CDR3, as DNA: TGCAGTGCACCCGAACAGAACAATGAGCAGTTCTTC. It specifies CSAPEQNNEQFF.

This clonotype has just a few counts. This chain uses TRBV7-9 with TRBJ2-5, with D possibly matching TRBD1 (6 bases). Trimming left V 4 bases short and J 4 bases short, with 16 bases between. CDR1 and CDR2 from the germline V gene are SEHNR and FQNEAQ (reference sequence). The CDR3 is 15 residues long. This CDR3 reads CASSYLSRGGETQYF. The CDR3 DNA reads as TGTGCCAGCAGCTATCTTTCTCGAGGGGGAGAGACCCAGTACTTC.

This clonotype was detected a few times. The CDR3 protein is CASSYGAERIHEQYF. The CDR3 bases are TGTGCCAGCAGTTACGGAGCCGAGCGCATACACGAGCAGTACTTC. The rearrangement joins TRBV6-5 to TRBJ2-7; D is ambiguous. Trimming stripped 2 bases from V and 5 bases from J, with 16 bases between. CDR3 length: 15 amino acids. In germline, CDR1 is MNHEY, CDR2 SVGAGI.